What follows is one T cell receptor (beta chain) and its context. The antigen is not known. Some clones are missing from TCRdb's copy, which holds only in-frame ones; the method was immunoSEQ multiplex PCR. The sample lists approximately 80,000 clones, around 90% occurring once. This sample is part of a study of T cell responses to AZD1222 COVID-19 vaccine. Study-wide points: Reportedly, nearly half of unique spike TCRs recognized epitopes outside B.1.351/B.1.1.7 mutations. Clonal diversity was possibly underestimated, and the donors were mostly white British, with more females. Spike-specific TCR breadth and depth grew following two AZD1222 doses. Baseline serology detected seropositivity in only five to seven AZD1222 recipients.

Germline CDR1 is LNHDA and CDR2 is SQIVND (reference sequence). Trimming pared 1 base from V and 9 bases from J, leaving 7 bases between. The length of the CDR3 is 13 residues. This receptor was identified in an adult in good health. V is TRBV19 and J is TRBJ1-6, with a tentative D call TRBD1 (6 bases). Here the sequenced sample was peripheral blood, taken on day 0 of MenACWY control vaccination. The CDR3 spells CASSIARGSPLHF. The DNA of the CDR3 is TGTGCCAGTAGTATAGCCAGGGGTTCACCCCTCCACTTT.